These 16 T cell receptor beta chains were sequenced from one sample in a study of OX40 agonist ivuxolimab in advanced cancers. Assay: immunoSEQ multiplex PCR; the TCRdb copy retains only in-frame clones and omits some. The sample consists of 60,000 or so clones, over 80% of them appearing once. The specimen comprised CD4+ or CD8+ T cells sorted from blood, sampled in a trial of the OX40 agonist ivuxolimab. These receptor sequences come from an adult with an advanced solid tumor such as melanoma, head and neck, liver or kidney cancer.

This clone occurred once. The chain carries TRBV7-2 and TRBJ2-5, with 9 bases identical to TRBD2. The germline gives CDR1 SGHTA, CDR2 FQGNSA. J lost 6 bases, V lost 5 bases, and 10 bases had no gene match. This CDR3 contains 15 residues. The CDR3 DNA reads TGTGCCAGCAGCCCCTCACCTAGCGGGGTTCAGACCCAGTACTTC. It is translated as CASSPSPSGVQTQYF.

This chain joins TRBV5-6 and TRBJ2-7, with TRBD1 identical over 8 bases. This CDR3 has 18 residues. Germline trimming cut 4 bases from V and 1 base from J; bases unmatched to any gene: 16. CDR1 SGHDT and CDR2 YYEEEE come from the germline V gene. CDR3 protein: CASSAPEFKRDRSYEQYF. The CDR3 DNA follows: TGTGCCAGCAGCGCCCCAGAATTCAAGAGGGACAGGTCCTACGAGCAGTACTTC.

The chain has TRBV28 and TRBJ1-1; D not resolved. This CDR3 contains 14 residues. Germline CDR1 and CDR2: MDHEN and SYDVKM. V lost 8 bases and J 1 base, leaving 14 bases between the germline ends. The CDR3 coding sequence is TGTGCCAGCGCCTTAGGAGCTTGGAACACTGAAGCTTTCTTT. The encoded protein is CASALGAWNTEAFF.

A single count supports this clone. The chain recombines TRBV30 with TRBJ2-1; no clear D gene. The CDR3 length is 14 residues. The V gene lost 5 bases and the J gene lost 0 bases, with 11 bases spanning the gap. Germline lookup yields CDR1 GTSNPN and CDR2 SVGIG (reference sequence). The CDR3: CAWRRILSYNEQFF. The DNA of the CDR3 is TGTGCCTGGCGTAGGATACTCTCCTACAATGAGCAGTTCTTC.

The rearrangement links TRBV19 to TRBJ2-1, with 12 bases that match TRBD2. Looked up from germline, CDR1 is LNHDA and CDR2 is SQIVND (reference sequence). The V gene end was trimmed by 4 bases and the J gene end by 3 bases; junction bases not matched to a gene: 1. The CDR3 loop spans 15 amino acids. The CDR3 region is CASSKTSGGYNEQFF. CDR3 bases: TGTGCCAGTAGTAAGACTAGCGGGGGCTACAATGAGCAGTTCTTC.

The J gene is TRBJ2-1, the V gene TRBV2; D is unclear. Germline CDR1 and CDR2: SNHLY and FYNNEI. This CDR3 has 13 amino acids. Trimming removed 7 bases at V and 4 bases at J, with 11 bases between. The CDR3 reads CASTGRRYNEQFF. For the CDR3, the DNA is TGTGCCAGCACGGGTAGGAGATACAATGAGCAGTTCTTC.

The CDR3 protein is CASSPPDRDKNYGYTF. CDR3 nucleotide sequence: TGCGCCAGCAGCCCACCCGACAGGGATAAAAACTATGGCTACACCTTC. The chain has TRBV4-1 and TRBJ1-2; 7 nucleotides align to TRBD1. This CDR3 spans 16 amino acids. With V trimmed by 4 bases and J by 2 bases, 10 bases remained unmatched. Per germline, CDR1 MGHRA and CDR2 YSYEKL.

By proportion, this clone is medium-sized. This chain uses TRBV27 with TRBJ1-2; a possible D gene is TRBD1 (6 bases). The CDR3 length is 13 residues. The V and J ends lost 3 bases and 8 bases respectively, with 13 bases between them. Looked up from germline, CDR1 is MNHEY and CDR2 is SMNVEV (reference sequence). The CDR3 reads CASSFGGGPGYTF. The CDR3 DNA reads as TGTGCCAGCAGTTTTGGTGGGGGGCCCGGCTACACCTTC.

V gene TRBV30 combines with J gene TRBJ2-4; a weak D match, TRBD1 (6 bases). This CDR3 spans 15 amino acids. V lost 1 base and J 1 base, leaving 11 bases between the germline ends. Germline V lookup: CDR1 GTSNPN, CDR2 SVGIG (reference sequence). The CDR3 spells CAWSEQGNAKNIQYF. The CDR3 coding sequence is TGTGCCTGGAGTGAACAGGGTAATGCCAAAAACATTCAGTACTTC.

This clone was recorded a few times. This sequence joins TRBV5-1 and TRBJ1-1; D not resolved. The CDR3 spans 13 residues. Germline assignment: CDR1 SGHRS and CDR2 YFSETQ. V lost 7 bases and J lost 2, with 12 bases in between. Written as DNA, the CDR3 is TGCGCCAGCCAAGGGCGGCTAAACACTGAAGCTTTCTTT. Protein: CASQGRLNTEAFF. The whole variable domain, filled in from reference TRBV5-1 and TRBJ1-1, reads KAGVTQTPRYLIKTRGQQVTLSCSPISGHRSVSWYQQTPGQGLQFLFEYFSETQRNKGNFPGRFSGRQFSNSRSEMNVSTLELGDSALYLCASQGRLNTEAFFGQGTRLTVV.

J is TRBJ2-3 and V is TRBV27, with 10 bases that match TRBD1. The germline V gene encodes CDR1 MNHEY and CDR2 SMNVEV (reference sequence). The V gene end was trimmed by 3 bases and the J gene end by 5 bases; junction bases not matched to a gene: 5. The CDR3 is 15 amino acids. CDR3 coding DNA: TGTGCCAGCAGTTTCATGACAGGGGGCGTAGATACGCAGTATTTT. This codes for CASSFMTGGVDTQYF.

The gene calls are TRBV7-8 and TRBJ2-7; TRBD1 might be the D (6 bases). The ends were cut back, 5 bases at V and 0 bases at J, with 17 bases in the middle. This CDR3 is 16 amino acids long. Germline loops: CDR1 SGHVS, CDR2 FQNEAQ. Here the CDR3 reads CASSPYRVPNSYEQYF. For the CDR3, the DNA is TGTGCCAGCAGCCCCTACAGGGTCCCAAACTCCTACGAGCAGTACTTC.

The chain has TRBV5-6 and TRBJ2-3, with D hard to call. The germline CDR1 and CDR2 sequences are SGHDT and YYEEEE. CDR3 length equals 13 residues. The germline V and J ends were trimmed by 4 bases and 2 bases, with 8 bases remaining between them. CDR3 region: CASSAQITDTQYF. The DNA of the CDR3 is TGTGCCAGCAGCGCACAGATCACAGATACGCAGTATTTT.

The chain carries TRBV29-1 and TRBJ1-5; D remains unclear. Trimming removed 5 bases from V and 3 bases from J, with 11 bases in between. Germline loops: CDR1 SQVTM, CDR2 ANQGSEA. CDR3 length equals 13 residues. The CDR3 region is CSVWEGPNQPQHF. CDR3 DNA sequence: TGCAGCGTTTGGGAAGGGCCCAATCAGCCCCAGCATTTT.

This clone has just a few counts. The rearrangement uses TRBV29-1 and TRBJ2-5; 16 bases align to TRBD2. Per the germline V gene, CDR1 is SQVTM and CDR2 is ANQGSEA. V dropped 4 bases and J dropped 4; count of bases not matched to a gene: 6. CDR3 length: 16 residues. The CDR3 sequence is CSVAGTSGGAGETQYF. The CDR3 DNA is TGCAGCGTTGCCGGGACTAGCGGGGGGGCCGGAGAGACCCAGTACTTC.

About this clone: Other DNA sequences in the same sample also yield this CDR3. This chain's CDR3 is CASSPTGESTDTQYF. The CDR3, as DNA: TGCGCCAGCAGCCCCACAGGGGAAAGCACAGATACGCAGTATTTT. The chain combines TRBV5-1 with TRBJ2-3; TRBD1 matches at 7 bases. Trimming removed 4 bases from V and 0 bases from J; junction bases left unmatched: 5. Germline CDR1 is SGHRS and CDR2 is YFSETQ. The CDR3 runs 15 residues.